This is a list of T cell receptor beta chains from one sample in a study of blood T cell repertoires in COVID-19. Method: immunoSEQ multiplex PCR; TCRdb's copy keeps in-frame clones and lacks some. Here the sample spans around 320,000 clones, over 75% being singletons. The sequencing sample was made of peripheral blood. Source of these receptors: a human donor in a cohort sampled during active COVID-19. The CDR3 runs from the conserved cysteine through the conserved F or W. A D gene is named only where the DNA matches it firmly. Clone size, where shown, is once, few, many, or a class for clones that have expanded.

j_call: TRBJ2-7; clone_size: .; cdr3_length: 12; v_call: TRBV24-1; d_call: .; cdr3_aa: CATADISYEQYF; cdr3_nt: TGTGCCACCGCTGACATATCCTACGAGCAGTACTTC
j_call: TRBJ1-2; clone_size: few; cdr3_length: 13; v_call: TRBV5-1; d_call: .; cdr3_aa: CASSEADNYGYTF; cdr3_nt: TGCGCCAGCAGTGAGGCCGATAACTATGGCTACACCTTC
j_call: TRBJ2-2; clone_size: .; cdr3_length: 14; v_call: TRBV2; d_call: .; cdr3_aa: CASNPETGGGELFF; cdr3_nt: TGTGCCAGCAACCCCGAGACAGGCGGCGGGGAGCTGTTTTTT
j_call: TRBJ2-7; clone_size: once; cdr3_length: 11; v_call: TRBV30; d_call: .; cdr3_aa: CAWRDFYEQYF; cdr3_nt: TGTGCCTGGAGAGACTTCTACGAGCAGTACTTC
j_call: TRBJ2-2; clone_size: .; cdr3_length: 14; v_call: TRBV7-9; d_call: TRBD2; cdr3_aa: CASTDSGGPGELFF; cdr3_nt: TGTGCCAGCACCGATAGCGGGGGGCCCGGGGAGCTGTTTTTT
j_call: TRBJ2-5; clone_size: .; cdr3_length: 15; v_call: TRBV11-2; d_call: .; cdr3_aa: CASSLADRQQETQYF; cdr3_nt: TGTGCCAGCAGCTTAGCAGACAGGCAGCAAGAGACCCAGTACTTC
j_call: TRBJ2-2; clone_size: .; cdr3_length: 15; v_call: TRBV27; d_call: .; cdr3_aa: CASSSQGSNTGELFF; cdr3_nt: TGTGCCAGCAGCTCACAGGGATCGAACACCGGGGAGCTGTTTTTT
j_call: TRBJ2-1; clone_size: .; cdr3_length: 14; v_call: TRBV10-1; d_call: .; cdr3_aa: CASRDGGSRNEQFF; cdr3_nt: TGCGCCAGCAGAGATGGAGGGTCCCGCAATGAGCAGTTCTTC
j_call: TRBJ2-3; clone_size: .; cdr3_length: 19; v_call: TRBV5-1; d_call: TRBD2; cdr3_aa: CASRLGGGAMRDTTDTQYF; cdr3_nt: TGCGCCAGCAGACTTGGCGGGGGGGCAATGCGCGATACGACAGATACGCAGTATTTT
j_call: TRBJ1-4; clone_size: .; cdr3_length: 16; v_call: TRBV6-1; d_call: TRBD1; cdr3_aa: CASSENPGQASLRLFF; cdr3_nt: TGTGCCAGCAGTGAGAATCCGGGACAGGCTTCCTTGCGGCTGTTTTTT
j_call: TRBJ2-2; clone_size: .; cdr3_length: 14; v_call: TRBV5-1; d_call: .; cdr3_aa: CASPKEGDTGELFF; cdr3_nt: TGCGCCAGCCCCAAAGAGGGGGACACCGGGGAGCTGTTTTTT
j_call: TRBJ2-1; clone_size: .; cdr3_length: 13; v_call: TRBV30; d_call: .; cdr3_aa: CAWRPQVYNEQFF; cdr3_nt: TGTGCCTGGAGGCCCCAGGTTTACAATGAGCAGTTCTTC
j_call: TRBJ1-1; clone_size: .; cdr3_length: 12; v_call: TRBV12-3/TRBV12-4; d_call: .; cdr3_aa: CASRLGGTEAFF; cdr3_nt: TGTGCCAGCAGATTAGGAGGTACTGAAGCTTTCTTT
j_call: TRBJ2-3; clone_size: .; cdr3_length: 14; v_call: TRBV4-1; d_call: TRBD1; cdr3_aa: CASGQGTSTDTQYF; cdr3_nt: TGCGCCAGCGGACAGGGGACGAGCACAGATACGCAGTATTTT
j_call: TRBJ1-1; clone_size: .; cdr3_length: 14; v_call: TRBV29-1; d_call: .; cdr3_aa: CSGVRGAGGNEAFF; cdr3_nt: TGCAGCGGAGTCCGAGGGGCGGGGGGTAATGAAGCTTTCTTT
j_call: TRBJ1-1; clone_size: .; cdr3_length: 15; v_call: TRBV27; d_call: TRBD1; cdr3_aa: CASSLILQGSAEAFF; cdr3_nt: TGTGCCAGCAGTCTAATACTACAGGGGAGTGCTGAAGCTTTCTTT
j_call: TRBJ1-1; clone_size: few; cdr3_length: 13; v_call: TRBV6-5; d_call: .; cdr3_aa: CASSTPRGAEAFF; cdr3_nt: TGTGCCAGCAGTACACCAAGGGGCGCTGAAGCTTTCTTT
j_call: TRBJ2-7; clone_size: .; cdr3_length: 15; v_call: TRBV10-2; d_call: .; cdr3_aa: CASLREDRSLGEQYF; cdr3_nt: TGCGCCAGCCTTAGGGAGGACAGGAGCTTGGGGGAGCAGTACTTC
j_call: TRBJ2-3; clone_size: .; cdr3_length: 13; v_call: TRBV29-1; d_call: .; cdr3_aa: CSFDGGRTDTQYF; cdr3_nt: TGCAGCTTCGACGGGGGGCGGACAGATACGCAGTATTTT
j_call: TRBJ2-2; clone_size: .; cdr3_length: 16; v_call: TRBV11-2; d_call: TRBD1; cdr3_aa: CASSLGWTGGIRELFF; cdr3_nt: TGTGCCAGCAGCTTAGGGTGGACAGGGGGCATCAGGGAGCTGTTTTTT
j_call: TRBJ1-1; clone_size: .; cdr3_length: 15; v_call: TRBV11-3; d_call: .; cdr3_aa: CASSKTGQPNTEAFF; cdr3_nt: TGTGCCAGCAGCAAAACCGGACAGCCGAACACTGAAGCTTTCTTT
j_call: TRBJ2-1; clone_size: .; cdr3_length: 14; v_call: TRBV5-1; d_call: .; cdr3_aa: CASSNKKQGYEQFF; cdr3_nt: TGCGCCAGCAGCAACAAGAAACAGGGCTATGAGCAGTTCTTC
j_call: TRBJ2-2; clone_size: .; cdr3_length: 13; v_call: TRBV6-5; d_call: .; cdr3_aa: CASRGGGAGELFF; cdr3_nt: TGTGCCAGCAGGGGGGGAGGAGCCGGGGAGCTGTTTTTT
j_call: TRBJ2-3; clone_size: .; cdr3_length: 16; v_call: TRBV13; d_call: .; cdr3_aa: CASSLKGVDGTDTQYF; cdr3_nt: TGTGCCAGCAGCTTAAAGGGGGTCGATGGCACAGATACGCAGTATTTT
j_call: TRBJ2-7; clone_size: .; cdr3_length: 16; v_call: TRBV5-4; d_call: TRBD1; cdr3_aa: CASSSYRDRLSDEQYF; cdr3_nt: TGTGCCAGCAGCTCCTACAGGGACAGGCTGTCCGACGAGCAGTACTTC
j_call: TRBJ2-7; clone_size: .; cdr3_length: 14; v_call: TRBV7-9; d_call: TRBD2; cdr3_aa: CASSSSGGAYEQYF; cdr3_nt: TGTGCCAGCAGCTCTAGCGGGGGCGCCTACGAGCAGTACTTC
j_call: TRBJ1-1; clone_size: once; cdr3_length: 17; v_call: TRBV7-9; d_call: TRBD1; cdr3_aa: CASSPHLDRGLIGEAFF; cdr3_nt: TGTGCCAGCAGCCCTCACCTTGACAGGGGGCTAATAGGTGAAGCTTTCTTT
j_call: TRBJ1-2; clone_size: .; cdr3_length: 16; v_call: TRBV7-9; d_call: .; cdr3_aa: CASSSVGDFTNYGYTF; cdr3_nt: TGTGCCAGCAGCTCCGTCGGGGACTTTACGAACTATGGCTACACCTTC
j_call: TRBJ2-7; clone_size: .; cdr3_length: 15; v_call: TRBV2; d_call: TRBD1; cdr3_aa: CASSSDRVGDYEQYF; cdr3_nt: TGTGCCAGCAGTTCCGACAGGGTCGGGGACTACGAGCAGTACTTC
j_call: TRBJ1-1; clone_size: once; cdr3_length: 13; v_call: TRBV7-9; d_call: .; cdr3_aa: CASGSGGHTEAFF; cdr3_nt: TGTGCCAGCGGTTCTGGGGGCCACACTGAAGCTTTCTTT
j_call: TRBJ2-5; clone_size: many; cdr3_length: 16; v_call: TRBV7-7; d_call: TRBD1; cdr3_aa: CASSLGTGQGSETQYF; cdr3_nt: TGTGCCAGCAGCTTGGGGACTGGACAGGGTTCAGAGACCCAGTACTTC
j_call: TRBJ2-4; clone_size: .; cdr3_length: 13; v_call: TRBV6-2/TRBV6-3; d_call: .; cdr3_aa: CASSLVGGNIQYF; cdr3_nt: TGTGCCAGCAGTCTAGTGGGGGGAAACATTCAGTACTTC
j_call: TRBJ2-2; clone_size: .; cdr3_length: 15; v_call: TRBV6-1; d_call: .; cdr3_aa: CASSERKGYTGELFF; cdr3_nt: TGTGCCAGCAGTGAAAGGAAGGGGTACACCGGGGAGCTGTTTTTT
j_call: TRBJ1-2; clone_size: few; cdr3_length: 14; v_call: TRBV28; d_call: .; cdr3_aa: CASSTYRENYGYTF; cdr3_nt: TGTGCCAGCAGTACTTACCGGGAGAACTATGGCTACACCTTC
j_call: TRBJ1-4; clone_size: .; cdr3_length: 15; v_call: TRBV24-1; d_call: TRBD1; cdr3_aa: CATSEPQGGSEKLFF; cdr3_nt: TGTGCCACCAGTGAACCTCAGGGGGGTAGTGAAAAACTGTTTTTT
j_call: TRBJ1-1; clone_size: .; cdr3_length: 14; v_call: TRBV10-3; d_call: .; cdr3_aa: CAIRPDLSTTEAFF; cdr3_nt: TGTGCCATCAGGCCGGACTTATCCACTACTGAAGCTTTCTTT
j_call: TRBJ1-5; clone_size: .; cdr3_length: 14; v_call: TRBV6-5; d_call: .; cdr3_aa: CACNPRQRNQPQHF; cdr3_nt: TGTGCCTGCAATCCGAGACAGAGGAATCAGCCCCAGCATTTT
j_call: TRBJ2-3; clone_size: .; cdr3_length: 14; v_call: TRBV29-1; d_call: TRBD2; cdr3_aa: CSVGGLAGADTQYF; cdr3_nt: TGCAGCGTTGGGGGACTAGCGGGGGCAGATACGCAGTATTTT
j_call: TRBJ1-3; clone_size: .; cdr3_length: 16; v_call: TRBV10-3; d_call: .; cdr3_aa: CAISELYRSSGNTIYF; cdr3_nt: TGTGCCATCAGTGAACTTTACAGGTCCTCTGGAAACACCATATATTTT
j_call: TRBJ1-1; clone_size: .; cdr3_length: 13; v_call: TRBV30; d_call: .; cdr3_aa: CAWSVMGGSEAFF; cdr3_nt: TGTGCCTGGAGTGTAATGGGAGGGTCTGAAGCTTTCTTT
j_call: TRBJ2-3; clone_size: .; cdr3_length: 14; v_call: TRBV18; d_call: .; cdr3_aa: CASSGTWSTDTQYF; cdr3_nt: TGTGCCAGCTCGGGGACATGGAGCACAGATACGCAGTATTTT
j_call: TRBJ2-7; clone_size: .; cdr3_length: 12; v_call: TRBV12-3/TRBV12-4; d_call: .; cdr3_aa: CASSATGSEQYF; cdr3_nt: TGTGCCAGCAGTGCAACAGGCTCCGAGCAGTACTTC
j_call: TRBJ1-2; clone_size: .; cdr3_length: 16; v_call: TRBV6-6; d_call: TRBD1; cdr3_aa: CASSYPSTGVEYGYTF; cdr3_nt: TGTGCCAGCAGTTACCCCTCGACAGGGGTCGAGTATGGCTACACCTTC
j_call: TRBJ2-1; clone_size: .; cdr3_length: 12; v_call: TRBV24-1; d_call: .; cdr3_aa: CATSNGYNEQFF; cdr3_nt: TGTGCCACCAGTAACGGTTACAATGAGCAGTTCTTC
j_call: TRBJ2-1; clone_size: .; cdr3_length: 12; v_call: TRBV10-2; d_call: .; cdr3_aa: CASSESVVEQFF; cdr3_nt: TGCGCCAGCAGTGAGTCTGTAGTTGAGCAGTTCTTC
j_call: TRBJ1-2; clone_size: .; cdr3_length: 15; v_call: TRBV24-1; d_call: TRBD1; cdr3_aa: CATSDNLGGLYGYTF; cdr3_nt: TGTGCCACCAGTGATAACCTAGGGGGCCTCTATGGCTACACCTTC
j_call: TRBJ1-5; clone_size: .; cdr3_length: 15; v_call: TRBV4-1; d_call: .; cdr3_aa: CASSLGTPSNQPQHF; cdr3_nt: TGCGCCAGCAGCCTAGGGACACCTAGCAATCAGCCCCAGCATTTT
j_call: TRBJ2-1; clone_size: .; cdr3_length: 13; v_call: TRBV6-4; d_call: TRBD2; cdr3_aa: CATAGTRYNEQFF; cdr3_nt: TGTGCCACCGCCGGGACTAGATACAATGAGCAGTTCTTC
j_call: TRBJ1-5; clone_size: .; cdr3_length: 15; v_call: TRBV6-5; d_call: .; cdr3_aa: CASSPRVWGNQPQHF; cdr3_nt: TGTGCCAGCAGCCCGAGGGTCTGGGGCAATCAGCCCCAGCATTTT
j_call: TRBJ2-2; clone_size: .; cdr3_length: 17; v_call: TRBV7-9; d_call: TRBD1; cdr3_aa: CASSLTDRGIHTGELFF; cdr3_nt: TGTGCCAGCAGCTTGACCGACAGGGGAATTCACACCGGGGAGCTGTTTTTT
j_call: TRBJ1-2; clone_size: .; cdr3_length: 16; v_call: TRBV9; d_call: TRBD1; cdr3_aa: CASSDRDRQTNYGYTF; cdr3_nt: TGTGCCAGCAGCGACCGGGACAGGCAAACTAACTATGGCTACACCTTC
j_call: TRBJ2-7; clone_size: .; cdr3_length: 15; v_call: TRBV19; d_call: TRBD1; cdr3_aa: CASRTGQGVSYEQYF; cdr3_nt: TGTGCCAGTAGAACGGGACAGGGGGTATCCTACGAGCAGTACTTC
j_call: TRBJ1-1; clone_size: .; cdr3_length: 14; v_call: TRBV7-8; d_call: TRBD1; cdr3_aa: CASSPTGLNTEAFF; cdr3_nt: TGTGCCAGCAGCCCGACAGGGTTGAACACTGAAGCTTTCTTT
j_call: TRBJ2-1; clone_size: once; cdr3_length: 11; v_call: TRBV5-1; d_call: .; cdr3_aa: CASRAVDEQFF; cdr3_nt: TGCGCCAGCAGGGCGGTGGATGAGCAGTTCTTC
j_call: TRBJ2-7; clone_size: few; cdr3_length: 14; v_call: TRBV2; d_call: .; cdr3_aa: CASRDRDKAYEQYF; cdr3_nt: TGTGCCAGCAGGGACCGGGACAAAGCCTACGAGCAGTACTTC
j_call: TRBJ2-1; clone_size: .; cdr3_length: 16; v_call: TRBV7-9; d_call: TRBD1; cdr3_aa: CASSPRGQGSLNEQFF; cdr3_nt: TGTGCCAGCAGCCCCCGGGGACAGGGGTCCCTCAATGAGCAGTTCTTC
j_call: TRBJ1-2; clone_size: .; cdr3_length: 15; v_call: TRBV18; d_call: TRBD1; cdr3_aa: CASSPTGTGGYGYTF; cdr3_nt: TGTGCCAGCTCACCTACCGGGACAGGGGGCTATGGCTACACCTTC
j_call: TRBJ2-7; clone_size: .; cdr3_length: 15; v_call: TRBV4-2; d_call: TRBD2; cdr3_aa: CASSQGTSGAYEQYF; cdr3_nt: TGTGCCAGCAGCCAGGGGACTAGCGGGGCTTACGAGCAGTACTTC
j_call: TRBJ2-2; clone_size: .; cdr3_length: 16; v_call: TRBV5-6; d_call: .; cdr3_aa: CASSLTGDLNTGELFF; cdr3_nt: TGTGCCAGCAGCCTCACTGGCGACTTGAACACCGGGGAGCTGTTTTTT